The present entry profiles one TCR beta chain with its context. What it binds is unknown. Investigators spread the genomic DNA of each subset evenly over several immunoSEQ plates. The protocol was immunoSEQ multiplex PCR, while the TCRdb copy is restricted to in-frame clones and leaves out a portion. The top ten clones hold under 0.45% of a sample with approximately 2.1 million clones, more than 80% of them seen once. The data stem from a study of shared clonotypes between healthy human individuals. Overall study context: Per-donor plates numbered three CD4 naive, three CD4 memory, two CD8 naive and one CD8 memory.

Study observations and caveats: In four donors, approximately 5% of naive CD4 clonotypes appeared in common. Non-shared clonotypes were found to have lower generation probabilities than the clonotypes that were shared by all four of the sorted-subset donors.

CDR1 is SGHTA and CDR2 is FQGNSA in the germline V gene. V lost 2 bases to trimming and J lost 6 bases; unmatched junction nucleotides: 5. The CDR3 runs 15 residues. The V call is TRBV7-2, the J call TRBJ2-7; TRBD2 matches 12 bases. This TCR was recovered from a man younger than 30 in good health. Some clones in this sample may be carry-over from other donors' samples. What was sequenced was naive CD4+ T cells from PBMCs. The subset denotes: CD45RA+ positively selected. As DNA, the CDR3 is TGTGCCAGCAGCTTACCCCTAGCGGGGGGGACCGAGCAGTACTTC. Translating gives CASSLPLAGGTEQYF.